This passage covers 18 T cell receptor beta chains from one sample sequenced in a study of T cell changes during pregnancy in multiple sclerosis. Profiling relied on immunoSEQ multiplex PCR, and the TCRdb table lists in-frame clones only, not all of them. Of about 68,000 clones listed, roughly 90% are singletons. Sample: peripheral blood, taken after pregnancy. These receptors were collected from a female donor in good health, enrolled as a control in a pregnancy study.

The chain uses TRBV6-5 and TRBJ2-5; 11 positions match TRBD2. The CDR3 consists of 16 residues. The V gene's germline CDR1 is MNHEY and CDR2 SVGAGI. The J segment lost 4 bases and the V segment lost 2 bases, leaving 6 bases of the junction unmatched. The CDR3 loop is CASSYRGLAEVETQYF. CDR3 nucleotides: TGTGCCAGCAGTTACAGGGGACTAGCGGAGGTAGAGACCCAGTACTTC.

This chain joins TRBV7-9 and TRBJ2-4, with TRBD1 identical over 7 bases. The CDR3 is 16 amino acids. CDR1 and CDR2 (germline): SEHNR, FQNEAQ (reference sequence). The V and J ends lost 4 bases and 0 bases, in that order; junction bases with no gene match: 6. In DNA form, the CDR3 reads TGTGCCAGCAGCTCAAGACAGGGTCTAGCCAAAAACATTCAGTACTTC. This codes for CASSSRQGLAKNIQYF.

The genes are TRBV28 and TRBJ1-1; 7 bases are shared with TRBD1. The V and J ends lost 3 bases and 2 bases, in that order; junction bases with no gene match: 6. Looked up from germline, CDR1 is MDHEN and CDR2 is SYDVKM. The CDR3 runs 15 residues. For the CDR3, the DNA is TGTGCCAGCAGTTTGGCCAGGGGGTACAACACTGAAGCTTTCTTT. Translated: CASSLARGYNTEAFF.

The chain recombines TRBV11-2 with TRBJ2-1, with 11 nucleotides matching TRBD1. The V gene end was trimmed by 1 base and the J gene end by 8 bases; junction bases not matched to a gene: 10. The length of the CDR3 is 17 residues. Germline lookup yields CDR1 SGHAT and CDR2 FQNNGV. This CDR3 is CASSLAGQGAKDDEQFF. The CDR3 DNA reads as TGTGCCAGCAGCTTAGCCGGACAGGGGGCGAAGGACGATGAGCAGTTCTTC.

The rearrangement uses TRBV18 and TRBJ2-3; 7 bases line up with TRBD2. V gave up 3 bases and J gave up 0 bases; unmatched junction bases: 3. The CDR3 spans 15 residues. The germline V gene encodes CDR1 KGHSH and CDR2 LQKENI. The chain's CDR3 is CASSPRETSTDTQYF. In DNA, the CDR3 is TGTGCCAGCTCACCGCGGGAGACTAGCACAGATACGCAGTATTTT.

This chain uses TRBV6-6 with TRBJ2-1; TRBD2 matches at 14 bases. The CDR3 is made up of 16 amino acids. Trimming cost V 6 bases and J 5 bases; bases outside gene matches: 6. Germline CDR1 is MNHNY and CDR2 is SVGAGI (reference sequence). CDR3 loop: CASRDAGLAGDNEQFF. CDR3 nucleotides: TGTGCCAGCAGAGACGCGGGACTAGCGGGAGACAATGAGCAGTTCTTC.

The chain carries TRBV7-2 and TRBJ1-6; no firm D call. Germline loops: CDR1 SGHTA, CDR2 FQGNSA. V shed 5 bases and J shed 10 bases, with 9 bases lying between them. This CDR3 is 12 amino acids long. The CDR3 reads CASSHLGSPLHF. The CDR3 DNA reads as TGTGCCAGCAGCCATTTGGGCTCACCCCTCCACTTT. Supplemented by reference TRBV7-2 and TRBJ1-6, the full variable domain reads GAGVSQSPSNKVTEKGKDVELRCDPISGHTALYWYRQSLGQGLEFLIYFQGNSAPDKSGLPSDRFSAERTGGSVSTLTIQRTQQEDSAVYLCASSHLGSPLHFGNGTRLTVT.

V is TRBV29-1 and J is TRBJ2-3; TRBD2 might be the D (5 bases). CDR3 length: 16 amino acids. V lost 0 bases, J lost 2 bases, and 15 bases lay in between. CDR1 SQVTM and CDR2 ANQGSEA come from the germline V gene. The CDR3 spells CSVEEYEGLDTDTQYF. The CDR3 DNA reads TGCAGCGTTGAAGAATATGAGGGTCTGGACACAGATACGCAGTATTTT.

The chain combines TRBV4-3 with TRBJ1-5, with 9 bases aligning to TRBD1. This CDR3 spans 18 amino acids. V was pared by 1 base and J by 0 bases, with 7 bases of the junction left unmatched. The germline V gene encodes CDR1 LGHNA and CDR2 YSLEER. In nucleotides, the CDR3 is TGCGCCAGCAGCCAAGGAACAGGGGGCACCTATAGCAATCAGCCCCAGCATTTT. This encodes CASSQGTGGTYSNQPQHF.

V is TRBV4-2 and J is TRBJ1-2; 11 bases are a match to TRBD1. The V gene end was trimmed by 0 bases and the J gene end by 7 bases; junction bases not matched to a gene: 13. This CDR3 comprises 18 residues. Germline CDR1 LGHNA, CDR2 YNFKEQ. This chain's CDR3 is CASSQDRTGGAFLGGYTF. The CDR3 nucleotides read TGTGCCAGCAGCCAAGATCGGACAGGGGGCGCGTTTTTAGGTGGCTACACCTTC.

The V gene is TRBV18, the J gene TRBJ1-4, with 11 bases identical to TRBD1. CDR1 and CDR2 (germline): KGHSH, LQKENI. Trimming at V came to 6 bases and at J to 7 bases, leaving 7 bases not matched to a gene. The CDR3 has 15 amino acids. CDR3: CASSLDRGQVEKLFF. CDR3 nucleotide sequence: TGTGCCAGCTCCCTGGACAGGGGGCAAGTTGAAAAACTGTTTTTT.

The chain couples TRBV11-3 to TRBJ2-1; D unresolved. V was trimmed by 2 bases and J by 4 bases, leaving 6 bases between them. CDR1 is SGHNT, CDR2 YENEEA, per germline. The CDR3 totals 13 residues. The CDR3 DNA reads TGTGCCAGCAGCTTATCGGTTTACAATGAGCAGTTCTTC. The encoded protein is CASSLSVYNEQFF.

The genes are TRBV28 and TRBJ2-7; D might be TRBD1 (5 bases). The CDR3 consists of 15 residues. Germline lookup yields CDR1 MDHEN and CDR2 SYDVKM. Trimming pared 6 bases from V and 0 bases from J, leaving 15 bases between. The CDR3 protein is CASRPPGASSYEQYF. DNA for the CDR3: TGTGCCAGCAGACCTCCTGGGGCTAGCTCCTACGAGCAGTACTTC.

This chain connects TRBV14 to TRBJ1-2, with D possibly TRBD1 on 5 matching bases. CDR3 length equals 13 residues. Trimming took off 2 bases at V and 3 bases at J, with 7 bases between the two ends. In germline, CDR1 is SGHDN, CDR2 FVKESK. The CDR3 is CASSQPQDYGYTF. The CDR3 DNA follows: TGTGCCAGCAGCCAACCACAGGACTATGGCTACACCTTC.

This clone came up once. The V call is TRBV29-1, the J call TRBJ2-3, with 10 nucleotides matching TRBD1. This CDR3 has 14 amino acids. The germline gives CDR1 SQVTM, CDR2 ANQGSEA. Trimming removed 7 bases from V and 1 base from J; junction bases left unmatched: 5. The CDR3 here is CSGIGTGGTDTQYF. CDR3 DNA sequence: TGCAGCGGGATCGGGACAGGGGGCACAGATACGCAGTATTTT.

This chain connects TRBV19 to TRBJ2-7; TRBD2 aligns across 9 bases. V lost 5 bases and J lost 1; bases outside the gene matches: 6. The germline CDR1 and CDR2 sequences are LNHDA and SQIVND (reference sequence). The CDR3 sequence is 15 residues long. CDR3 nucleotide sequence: TGTGCCAGTAGTTACGGCGGGGGGGAGTCCTACGAGCAGTACTTC. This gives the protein CASSYGGGESYEQYF.

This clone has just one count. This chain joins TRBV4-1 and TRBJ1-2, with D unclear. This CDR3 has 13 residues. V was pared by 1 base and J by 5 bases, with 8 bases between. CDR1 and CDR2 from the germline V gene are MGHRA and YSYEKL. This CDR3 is CASSQGTGYGYTF. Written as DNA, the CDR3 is TGCGCCAGCAGCCAAGGGACGGGGTATGGCTACACCTTC.

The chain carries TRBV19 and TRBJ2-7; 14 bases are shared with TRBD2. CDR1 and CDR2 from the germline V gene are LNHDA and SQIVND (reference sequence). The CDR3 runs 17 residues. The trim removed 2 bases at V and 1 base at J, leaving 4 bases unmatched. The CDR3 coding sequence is TGTGCCAGTAGTATAAAAGGGACTAGCGGGAGTTCCTACGAGCAGTACTTC. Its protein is CASSIKGTSGSSYEQYF.